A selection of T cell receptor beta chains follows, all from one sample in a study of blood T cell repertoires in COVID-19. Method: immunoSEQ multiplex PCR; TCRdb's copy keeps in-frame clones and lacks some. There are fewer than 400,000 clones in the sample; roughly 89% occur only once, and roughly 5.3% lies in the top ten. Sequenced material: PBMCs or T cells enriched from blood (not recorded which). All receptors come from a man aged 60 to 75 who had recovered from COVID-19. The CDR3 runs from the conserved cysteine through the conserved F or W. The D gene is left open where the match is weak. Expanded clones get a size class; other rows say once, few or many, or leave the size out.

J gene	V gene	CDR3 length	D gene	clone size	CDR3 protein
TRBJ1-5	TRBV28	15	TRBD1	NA	CASSLDRGRFLPQHF
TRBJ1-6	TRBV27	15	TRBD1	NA	CASRRTGLYNSPLHF
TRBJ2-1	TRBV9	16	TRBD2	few	CASSDGGLAGYNEQFF
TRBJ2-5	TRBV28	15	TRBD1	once	CASSFGDRDMQTQYF
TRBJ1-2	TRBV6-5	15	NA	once	CASRRRQEPSYGYTF
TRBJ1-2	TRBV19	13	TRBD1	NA	CASSTDRGAGYTF
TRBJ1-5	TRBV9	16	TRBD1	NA	CASSVEDRGSNQPQHF
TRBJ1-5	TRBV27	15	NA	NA	CASRPTGLSNQPQHF
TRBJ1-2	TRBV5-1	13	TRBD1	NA	CASSLGTGFGYTF
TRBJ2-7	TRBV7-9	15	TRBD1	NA	CASARLGQGFYEQYF
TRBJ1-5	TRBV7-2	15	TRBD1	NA	CASSLRGNSYQPQHF
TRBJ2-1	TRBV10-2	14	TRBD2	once	CATSRGGTYNEQFF
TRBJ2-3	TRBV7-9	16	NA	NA	CASSLGGQGRTDTQYF
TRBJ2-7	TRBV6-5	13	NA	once	CASKQGHPYEQYF
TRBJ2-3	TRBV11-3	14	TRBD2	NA	CASSWTSGTDTQYF
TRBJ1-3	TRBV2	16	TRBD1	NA	CASRGTVSLGGNTIYF
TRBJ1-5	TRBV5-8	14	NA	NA	CASSFRGYNQPQHF
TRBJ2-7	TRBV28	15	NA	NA	CASTSSRAGPYEQYF
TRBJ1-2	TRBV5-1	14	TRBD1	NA	CASSPQGRNYGYTF
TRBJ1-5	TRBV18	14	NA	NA	CASSSTVSNQPQHF
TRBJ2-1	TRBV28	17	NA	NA	CASSRSFGAQGHNEQFF
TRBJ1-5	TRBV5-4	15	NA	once	CASSLGGRTDQPQHF
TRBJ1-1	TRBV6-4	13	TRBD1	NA	CASSERDRGAAFF
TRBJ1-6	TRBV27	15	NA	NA	CASSLSRVRNSPLHF
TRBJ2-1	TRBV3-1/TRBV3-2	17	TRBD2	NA	CASSQIRGTSGYNEQFF
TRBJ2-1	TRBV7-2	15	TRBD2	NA	CASSPGASGSLVRFF
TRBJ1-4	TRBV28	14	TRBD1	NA	CASSIRQGDEKLFF
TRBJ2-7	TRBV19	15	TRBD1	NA	CASSIGGQGFHEQYF
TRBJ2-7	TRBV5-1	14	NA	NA	CASSLQGSSYEQYF